This T cell receptor beta chain was observed in a study of blood T cell repertoires in COVID-19. The wider study: The cDNA or gDNA used as material had been derived from T cells, B-cell-depleted T cells, or PBMCs.

As handled by the study authors: Researchers report that nucleated cell counts were estimated from reference gene primer amplification. Measured with immunoSEQ multiplex PCR; TCRdb has only the in-frame clones, and not every one. Clonal size and the V and J genes are those of that table, whereas D and trimming came from the DNA. The table has approximately 300,000 clones, almost 90% seen once. Patients from Seattle were sampled longitudinally, starting during active infection. Germline V lookup: CDR1 LGHNA, CDR2 YSLEER. Losses at the gene ends were 4 bases for V and 2 bases for J; bases not matched to a gene: 10. This CDR3 is 16 amino acids long.

The origin of this receptor is a woman aged 40 to 50 with COVID-19, enrolled during active disease. The sequenced sample was peripheral blood. The chain is built from TRBV4-3 and TRBJ2-7; 8 nucleotides align to TRBD1. The CDR3 spells CASSLHLTGDTYEQYF. The CDR3 bases are TGCGCCAGCAGCCTCCATCTGACAGGGGACACCTACGAGCAGTACTTC.